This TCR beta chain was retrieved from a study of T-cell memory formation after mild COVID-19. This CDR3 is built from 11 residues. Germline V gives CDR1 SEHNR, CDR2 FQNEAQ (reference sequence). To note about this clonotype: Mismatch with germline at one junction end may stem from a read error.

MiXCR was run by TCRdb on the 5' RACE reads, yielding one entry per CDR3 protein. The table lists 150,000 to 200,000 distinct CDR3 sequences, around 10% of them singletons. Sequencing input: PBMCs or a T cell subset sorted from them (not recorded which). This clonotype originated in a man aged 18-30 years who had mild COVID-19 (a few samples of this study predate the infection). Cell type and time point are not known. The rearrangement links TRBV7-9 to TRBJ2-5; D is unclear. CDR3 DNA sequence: TGTGCCAGCAGCTTAAAAGAGGCCCAGTACTTC. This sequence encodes CASSLKEAQYF.